This TCR beta chain was observed in a study of CD8+ T cells in alopecia areata. Points from the study as a whole: Mice gave a clearer picture of TCR sharing than patients did, possibly for HLA-related reasons.

Alopecia areata patients provided lesional scalp punch biopsies and peripheral blood, both collected for the study. CD4+ and CD8+ T cells were sorted from PBMCs stained for CD3, CD4 and CD8. RNA extraction and reverse transcription yielded cDNA as sequencing template. Generated by immunoSEQ multiplex PCR, the TCRdb table keeps only in-frame clones and is missing some. This repertoire shows approximately 30,000 clones, approximately 60% found once; its top ten account for about 20%. This CDR3 region has 13 residues. With V trimmed by 6 bases and J by 0 bases, 2 bases remained unmatched. The germline V gene has CDR1 SQVTM and CDR2 ANQGSEA. For this clone: Its antigen is currently unknown.

Input material: NKG2D-high CD8+ T cells sorted from blood. The clonotype comes from a human donor with alopecia areata. The chain links TRBV29-1 to TRBJ2-7; TRBD2 matches 10 bases. This chain's CDR3 is CSVAGGSSYEQYF. The CDR3 nucleotides are TGCAGCGTAGCGGGGGGGAGCTCCTACGAGCAGTACTTC.